This T cell receptor (beta chain) is from a study of blood T cells in healthy people across ages (dated by TCRdb to the mid-2010s). At the level of the whole study: In model experiments, template switching captured roughly one uniquely barcoded TCR beta cDNA molecule for every two T cells. Using deep sequencing normalized with unique cDNA molecular identifiers, the study measured how TCR beta repertoire diversity changes with age. Donors were grouped into four age groups: young (average 16 years), middle-aged (over 35), aged (around 56) and long-lived (just over 80). To avoid experimental bias, donors of different ages were spread randomly across the sequencing lanes. The study analyzed two additional independent replicas of 1 million unique cDNA reads from the same blood draw for two donors, one aged 18 to 30 and one aged 80 or older. Overall study results and their limits: Compared with the aged group, the long-lived group had more naive CD4+ T cells, fewer expanded clones and increased TCR diversity, suggesting age selection. As age increased, observed TCR beta diversity per million T cells dropped in a roughly linear way, and a significant reduction was already evident by age roughly 40. Observed TCR beta diversity correlated strongly with the percentage of naive T cells measured by flow cytometry. Conclusive comparison of naive and antigen-experienced compartments was prevented by the profiling of bulk unsorted PBMCs. Estimates of total diversity from one million sequenced T cells were regarded as lower bounds and underestimates. Because the CMV infection status of the donors was unknown, age-related changes in expanded clonotypes may potentially have been confounded.

V gives up 6 bases and J gives up 0 bases, and the segment between their germline ends measures 12 bases. The germline V gene specifies SGHVS as CDR1 and FNYEAQ as CDR2. CDR3 length: 14 amino acids, cysteine to phenylalanine. Only the CDR3 DNA is retained, 42 bases long and in frame from the first base. Libraries were prepared through 5' RACE. TCRdb lists the instrument as Illumina HiSeq 2500. A second PCR of about 6 to 12 cycles was performed with a sample-barcoded 5' primer and a J-beta primer mix. Each TCR beta cDNA molecule received a unique molecular identifier from a template-switch 5' adaptor carrying 12 random nucleotides. At least 2.5 million CDR3-containing paired-end reads were obtained from each sample. First-strand cDNA was synthesized from all RNA with the Mint cDNA synthesis kit, primed by a TRBC-specific oligonucleotide. All cDNA was treated with uracil-DNA glycosylase and then went through a first 18-cycle PCR with the universal primers M1SS and BC2_uni_R. Concerning the study's data processing: Each sample was normalized by randomly selecting 1 million high-quality reads, each carrying a distinct molecular identifier. Instead of being binned into consensus sequences, reads with shared molecular identifiers were discarded. CDR3 identification, clonotype clustering and error correction used MiTCR with a Q25 quality threshold and the strictest error-elimination algorithm. A nonparametric unseen species model using Euler transformation provided a lower-bound estimate of total TCR beta diversity. The raw public reads went through TCRdb reprocessing: fastp at Q25, MiXCR clone calling, in-frame beta chains kept. Every distinct CDR3 protein forms one entry, paired with its most common genes and DNA. TCRdb's processing, not the authors' own work, is the source of the V and J calls. This sample gives around 1.5 million distinct CDR3 sequences in total; around 59% of them show up just once. 6.7% of the sample comes from the top ten.

Donors were 39 systemically healthy Caucasian individuals from Russia aged roughly 6 to 100 years. Roughly 10 milliliters of peripheral blood were collected from each donor into EDTA-treated Vacutainer tubes. PBMCs were isolated by Ficoll-Paque density-gradient centrifugation, with at least 7 million obtained per sample. Total RNA, at least 5.5 micrograms per sample, was extracted from PBMCs with Trizol reagent. Naive CD45RAhigh/CD27high T cell percentages were measured by flow cytometry on a PBMC aliquot from every donor. Regarding this clonotype: No antigen is known for it. Base qualities are not provided; no much larger clone lies one nucleotide away.

The sequence links TRBV7-6 to TRBJ2-7; TRBD1 is perhaps the D gene, given 6 matching bases. The sequenced sample was blood. The origin of this receptor is a man younger than 35 in good health. The CDR3 here reads CASRVRDNSYEQYF. Read as DNA, the sequence is TGTGCCAGCAGGGTACGGGACAACTCCTACGAGCAGTACTTC.